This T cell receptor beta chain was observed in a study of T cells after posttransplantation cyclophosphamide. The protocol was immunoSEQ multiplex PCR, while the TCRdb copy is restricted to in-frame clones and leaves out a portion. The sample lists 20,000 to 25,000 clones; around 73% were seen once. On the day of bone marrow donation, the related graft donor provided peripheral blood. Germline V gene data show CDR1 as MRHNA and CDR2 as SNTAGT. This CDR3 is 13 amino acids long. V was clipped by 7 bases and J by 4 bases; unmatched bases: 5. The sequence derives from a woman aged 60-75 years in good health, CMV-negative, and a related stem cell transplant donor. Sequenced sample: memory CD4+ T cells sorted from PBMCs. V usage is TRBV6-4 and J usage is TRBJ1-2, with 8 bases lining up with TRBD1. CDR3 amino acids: CASTNGQGYGYTF. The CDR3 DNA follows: TGTGCCAGCACTAACGGACAGGGCTATGGCTACACCTTC.